The present entry profiles one TCR beta chain with its context. As processed by the authors: Amplification of reference gene primers provided the estimated nucleated cell counts. Assay: immunoSEQ multiplex PCR; the TCRdb copy retains only in-frame clones and omits some. V, J and clone size are those of that table, while D and trimming were read from the DNA. The sample holds approximately 280,000 clones, roughly 89% seen once. Germline loops: CDR1 MGHRA, CDR2 YSYEKL. The germline V and J ends were trimmed by 0 bases and 3 bases, with 3 bases remaining between them. The CDR3 loop spans 13 amino acids. The sample comes from a study of blood T cell repertoires in COVID-19. Study-level information: Acute and convalescent COVID-19 samples came from the United States, Italy and Spain. T cells, B-cell-depleted T cells, or PBMCs supplied cDNA or gDNA.

The TCR comes from a man in his forties or fifties with acute or convalescent COVID-19. The J gene is TRBJ1-5, the V gene TRBV4-1, with D unclear. Sequencing was done on a sample of peripheral blood. CDR3 sequence reads: CASSQEYNQPQHF. The CDR3 DNA is TGCGCCAGCAGCCAAGAATACAATCAGCCCCAGCATTTT.